Sequencing of this T cell receptor (beta chain) was carried out in a study of a mutant IDH1 vaccine in newly diagnosed glioma. CDR3 size: 17 residues. V was clipped by 2 bases and J by 4 bases; unmatched bases: 11. Germline V gene data show CDR1 as SEHNR and CDR2 as FQNEAQ (reference sequence). Details on this clone: Its antigen is unidentified.

Time point here: week 47, end of study. What each vaccine dose contained was 300 ug of mutant IDH1 20-mer peptide, accompanied by topical imiquimod. In weeks 1, 3, 5, 7, 11, 15, 19 and 23, patients were immunized, eight times in all. In every donor, the tumor was a new WHO grade 3 or 4 IDH1-mutant, ATRX-lost astrocytoma. The method was immunoSEQ multiplex PCR; TCRdb's version includes in-frame clones alone and lacks a portion of them. The sample has around 53,000 clones, 70% to 85% seen once. Sequenced here: PBMCs, sampled from a glioma patient whose treatment included an IDH1 peptide vaccine. The clonotype originates from a woman aged 25 to 39 with glioma. Some clones in this sample may be carry-over from other donors' samples. The chain uses TRBV7-9 and TRBJ1-5, with 7 nucleotides matching TRBD1. The CDR3 sequence is CASSLYIGTAQNQPQHF. DNA for the CDR3: TGTGCCAGCAGCTTATATATAGGGACAGCCCAAAATCAGCCCCAGCATTTT.